This T cell receptor (beta chain) was recovered during a study of human T cells and chemical hapten exposure (dated by TCRdb to the early 2020s). About the full investigation: For sensitization, 2% DPC in acetone was applied to a 2 cm by 2 cm area of upper inner arm skin. Blood for TCR sequencing was provided by twenty-nine alopecia patients at one to four time points (pre-sensitization, 2, 6 and 24 weeks). Libraries were combined into a pool for sequencing, and differences in TCR yield between samples came mainly from small differences in library volumes within the pool. The mostly female patient cohort included alopecia areata with under or over 50% scalp involvement, alopecia totalis and alopecia universalis. Patch tests used Finn chambers with 0.01% DPC on the upper back, scored after 6 days by International Contact Dermatitis Research Group standards. Patient blood was sampled pre-sensitization (week 0) and at 2, 6 and about 24 weeks after DPC sensitization. In alopecia patients, the study followed how the peripheral blood TCR repertoire changed in vivo over primary and secondary sensitization to diphenylcyclopropenone (DPC), a hapten. Patients additionally received weekly therapeutic DPC doses to the scalp throughout the approximately 25-week study period. The paper as a whole reports these results and caveats: Patch test score correlated positively with the number of PT1 expanded TCRs, reaching significance at thresholds 8, 16 and 32 but not at 4. After repeated subsampling, the strength of the expansion versus patch-test correlation and the threshold at which it became significant changed. Expanded TCRs formed significantly more large CDR3 similarity clusters than pre-sensitization or healthy control sets, consistent with antigen-driven responses. All patients had alopecia, a presumed autoimmune disease, so their immune response might differ from that of healthy individuals. DPC sensitization did not change how many TCRs were above 1 in 1000 frequency, and no evidence was found of alterations in global repertoire structure.

This clonotype was picked up many times. It lacks a known antigen. Base quality data are lacking; no much larger clone is found one base away. The CDR3 goes from the cysteine to the phenylalanine over 13 residues. Just the 39-base CDR3 DNA is kept, in frame starting at base 1. CDR1 and CDR2 are read off the germline V gene as MNHEY and SVGAGI. V drops 5 bases and J drops 3 bases, leaving 10 bases in between. The library was made by RACE. These reads were obtained on a NextSeq 500. During library preparation, unique molecular identifiers were attached to individual cDNA molecules so that TCRs could be counted in a quantitative, reproducible way. Both TCR alpha and TCR beta chains were sequenced from each blood RNA sample. For the original study's pipeline: Samples had a median of 95,638 TCRs, with a range from roughly 20,000 to 690,600. V, J and CDR3 annotation of the TCR reads was carried out using the Decombinator software suite. Every sample was subsampled to the same number of TCRs (28,000) for the PS versus PT1 abundance plots. TCRs were defined as expanded if absent before sensitization and observed at least eight times at the 2-week time point. Using fastp trimming at Q25 and MiXCR clonotype assembly, TCRdb reanalyzed the public sequencing data and kept in-frame beta chains. Every entry covers one CDR3 protein and lists the most common genes and DNA from its rows. What appears here as the V and J calls and clone size reflects TCRdb's work, not the paper's. The sample table holds tens of thousands of distinct CDR3 sequences, of which approximately 8.8% were seen once. The ten largest clones add up to 13% to 15% of the sample.

This specimen's time point label, interpreted: pre-sensitization, week 0. This specimen's treatment or condition label, interpreted: therapeutic diphenylcyclopropenone sensitization with weekly scalp DPC. At every patch-test visit, the blood draw took place before the patch test was put on. To be eligible, patients had to be aged 18 to 70, diagnosed with alopecia and judged suitable for DPC therapy, while pregnant patients were excluded. Total RNA was extracted from unfractionated whole blood that had been collected in Tempus Blood RNA tubes. This clonotype was sampled from a woman aged 40 to 49 with alopecia areata. Some clones in this sample may be carry-over from other donors' samples. This specimen was whole blood, taken in connection with sensitization to the hapten diphenylcyclopropenone (DPC). Recombination linked TRBV6-5 to TRBJ1-2; no D segment can be confidently identified. The base sequence is TGTGCCAGCAGTCCCACGGCAGACTATGGCTACACCTTC. Its product reads: CASSPTADYGYTF.